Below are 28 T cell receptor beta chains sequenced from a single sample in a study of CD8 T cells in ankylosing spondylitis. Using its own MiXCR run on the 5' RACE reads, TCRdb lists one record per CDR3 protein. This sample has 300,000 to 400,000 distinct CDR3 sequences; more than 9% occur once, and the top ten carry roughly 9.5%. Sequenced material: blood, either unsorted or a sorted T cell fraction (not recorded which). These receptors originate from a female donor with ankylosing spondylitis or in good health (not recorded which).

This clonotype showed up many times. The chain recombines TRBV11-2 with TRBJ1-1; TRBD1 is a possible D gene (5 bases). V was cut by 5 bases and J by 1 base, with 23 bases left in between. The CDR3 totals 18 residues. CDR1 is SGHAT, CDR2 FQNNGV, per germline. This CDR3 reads CASSGDKGTPKSNTEAFF. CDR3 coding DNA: TGTGCCAGCAGCGGAGATAAGGGGACTCCCAAGTCGAACACTGAAGCTTTCTTT.

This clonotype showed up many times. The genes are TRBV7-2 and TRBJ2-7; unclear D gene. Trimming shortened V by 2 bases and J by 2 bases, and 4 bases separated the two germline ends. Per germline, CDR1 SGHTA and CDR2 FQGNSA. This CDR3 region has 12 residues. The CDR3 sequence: CASSLHPYEQYF. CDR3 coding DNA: TGTGCCAGCAGCTTACACCCCTACGAGCAGTACTTC.

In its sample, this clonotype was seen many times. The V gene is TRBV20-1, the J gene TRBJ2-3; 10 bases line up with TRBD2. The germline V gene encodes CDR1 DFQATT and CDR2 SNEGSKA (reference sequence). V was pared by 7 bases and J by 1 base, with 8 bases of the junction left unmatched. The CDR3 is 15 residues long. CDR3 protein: CSVQAGGIGTDTQYF. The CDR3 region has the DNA TGCAGTGTCCAAGCGGGGGGGATAGGCACAGATACGCAGTATTTT.

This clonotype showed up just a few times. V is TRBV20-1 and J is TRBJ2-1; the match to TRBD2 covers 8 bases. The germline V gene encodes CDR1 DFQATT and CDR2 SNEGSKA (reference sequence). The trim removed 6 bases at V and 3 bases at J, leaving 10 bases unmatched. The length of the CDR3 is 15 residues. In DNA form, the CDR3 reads TGCAGTGCGAGGGAGCGGGGGACGTACTACAATGAGCAGTTCTTC. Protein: CSARERGTYYNEQFF.

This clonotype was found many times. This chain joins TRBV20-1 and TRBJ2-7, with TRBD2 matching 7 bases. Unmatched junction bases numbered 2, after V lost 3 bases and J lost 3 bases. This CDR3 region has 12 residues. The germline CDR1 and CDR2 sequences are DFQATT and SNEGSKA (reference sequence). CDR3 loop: CSARSGVYEQYF. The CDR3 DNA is TGCAGTGCTAGGAGCGGGGTCTACGAGCAGTACTTC.

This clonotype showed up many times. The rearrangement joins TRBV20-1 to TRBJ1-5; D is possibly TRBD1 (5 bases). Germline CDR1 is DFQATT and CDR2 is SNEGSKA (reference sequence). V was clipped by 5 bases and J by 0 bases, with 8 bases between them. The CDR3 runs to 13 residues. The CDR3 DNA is TGCAGTGCTCGGGACCCTAGCAATCAGCCCCAGCATTTT. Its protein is CSARDPSNQPQHF.

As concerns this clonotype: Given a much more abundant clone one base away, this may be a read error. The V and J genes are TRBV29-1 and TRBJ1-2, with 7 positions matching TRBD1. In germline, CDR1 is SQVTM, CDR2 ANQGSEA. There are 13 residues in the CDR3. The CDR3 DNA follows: TGCAGCGCACAGGACAGGAGAACCCCTGGCGACACCTTC. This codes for CSAQDRRTPGDTF.

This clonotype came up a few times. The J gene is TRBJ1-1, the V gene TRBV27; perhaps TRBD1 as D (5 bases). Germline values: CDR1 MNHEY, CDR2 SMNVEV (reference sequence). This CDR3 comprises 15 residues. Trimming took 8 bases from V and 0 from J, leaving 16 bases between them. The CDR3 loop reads CASSPGALMNTEAFF. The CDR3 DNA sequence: TGTGCCAGCTCCCCTGGGGCACTCATGAACACTGAAGCTTTCTTT.

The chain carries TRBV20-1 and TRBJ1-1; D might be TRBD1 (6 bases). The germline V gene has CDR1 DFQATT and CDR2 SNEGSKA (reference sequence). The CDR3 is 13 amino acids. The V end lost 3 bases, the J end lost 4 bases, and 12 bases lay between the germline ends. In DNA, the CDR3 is TGCAGTGCTAGTGCCAGGGGAGGCACTGAAGCTTTCTTT. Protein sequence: CSASARGGTEAFF.

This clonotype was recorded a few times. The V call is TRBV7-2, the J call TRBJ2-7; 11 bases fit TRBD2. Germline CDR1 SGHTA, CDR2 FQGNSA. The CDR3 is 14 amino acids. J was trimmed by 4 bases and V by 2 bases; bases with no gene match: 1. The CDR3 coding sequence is TGTGCCAGCAGCTTAAGGACTAGCGGGTACGAGCAGTACTTC. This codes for CASSLRTSGYEQYF. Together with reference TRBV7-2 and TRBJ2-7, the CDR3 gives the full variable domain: GAGVSQSPSNKVTEKGKDVELRCDPISGHTALYWYRQSLGQGLEFLIYFQGNSAPDKSGLPSDRFSAERTGGSVSTLTIQRTQQEDSAVYLCASSLRTSGYEQYFGPGTRLTVT.

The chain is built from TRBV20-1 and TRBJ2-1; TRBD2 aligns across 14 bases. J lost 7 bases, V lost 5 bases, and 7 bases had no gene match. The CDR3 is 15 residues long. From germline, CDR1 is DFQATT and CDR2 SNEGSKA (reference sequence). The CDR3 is CSAQAGTSGSNEQFF. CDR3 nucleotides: TGCAGTGCTCAAGCCGGGACTAGCGGGAGTAATGAGCAGTTCTTC.

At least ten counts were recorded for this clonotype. The CDR3 DNA follows: TGCAGTGCTAGAGTTGGTCAGAGGGAGACCCAGTACTTC. Translating gives CSARVGQRETQYF. The gene calls are TRBV20-1 and TRBJ2-5; D is unclear. V dropped 1 base and J dropped 5 bases, with 11 bases sitting between them. The CDR3 has 13 amino acids. Germline assignment: CDR1 DFQATT and CDR2 SNEGSKA (reference sequence).

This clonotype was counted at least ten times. In DNA form, the CDR3 reads TGCAGTGCTAGGGGACTAGCGGGAGGACGAGATACGCAGTATTTT. Translated, it gives CSARGLAGGRDTQYF. This chain links TRBV20-1 with TRBJ2-3, with 15 bases fitting TRBD2. J lost 5 bases, V lost 3 bases, and 3 bases had no gene match. The CDR3 length is 15 residues. Per the germline V gene, CDR1 is DFQATT and CDR2 is SNEGSKA (reference sequence).

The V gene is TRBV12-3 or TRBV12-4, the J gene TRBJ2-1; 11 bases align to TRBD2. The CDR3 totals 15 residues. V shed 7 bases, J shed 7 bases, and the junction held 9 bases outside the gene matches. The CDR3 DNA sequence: TGTGCCAGCACCTATAGCGGGGGGGCCAGAAATGAGCAGTTCTTC. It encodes CASTYSGGARNEQFF.

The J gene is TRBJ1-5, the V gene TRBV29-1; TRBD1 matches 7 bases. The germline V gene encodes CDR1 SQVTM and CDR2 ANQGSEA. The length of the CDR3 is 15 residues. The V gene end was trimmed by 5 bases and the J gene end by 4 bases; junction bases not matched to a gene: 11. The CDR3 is CSVTAGGGINQPQHF. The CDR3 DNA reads TGCAGCGTTACCGCAGGGGGGGGGATTAATCAGCCCCAGCATTTT.

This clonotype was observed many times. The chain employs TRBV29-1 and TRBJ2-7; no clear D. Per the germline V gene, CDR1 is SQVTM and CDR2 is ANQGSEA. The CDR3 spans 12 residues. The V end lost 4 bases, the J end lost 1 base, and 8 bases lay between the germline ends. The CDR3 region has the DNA TGCAGCGTTGGGAAAGGGTCCTACGAGCAGTACTTC. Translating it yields CSVGKGSYEQYF.

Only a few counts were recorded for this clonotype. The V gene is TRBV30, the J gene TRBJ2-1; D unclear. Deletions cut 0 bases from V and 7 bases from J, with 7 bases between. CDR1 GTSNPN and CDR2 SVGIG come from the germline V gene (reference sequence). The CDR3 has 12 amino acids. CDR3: CAWSVLGNEQFF. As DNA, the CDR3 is TGTGCCTGGAGTGTACTCGGGAATGAGCAGTTCTTC.

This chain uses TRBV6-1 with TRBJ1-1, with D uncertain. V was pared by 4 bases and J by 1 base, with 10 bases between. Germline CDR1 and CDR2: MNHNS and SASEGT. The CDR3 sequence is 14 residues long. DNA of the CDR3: TGTGCCAGCAGTGTAAACGATTGGAACACTGAAGCTTTCTTT. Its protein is CASSVNDWNTEAFF.

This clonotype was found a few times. The CDR3 sequence is CASSWPGPNSPLHF. The CDR3 coding sequence is TGTGCCAGCAGTTGGCCGGGACCAAATTCACCCCTCCACTTT. The chain uses TRBV12-3 or TRBV12-4 and TRBJ1-6; possibly TRBD1 for D (5 bases). The V and J ends lost 4 bases and 7 bases respectively, with 11 bases between them. The CDR3 runs 14 residues.

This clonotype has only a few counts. The CDR3 loop is CASSVGYQPQHF. The CDR3 DNA follows: TGTGCCAGCTCCGTGGGTTATCAGCCCCAGCATTTT. This sequence joins TRBV18 and TRBJ1-5; D not resolved. Germline CDR1 reads KGHSH; CDR2 reads LQKENI. CDR3 length: 12 amino acids. V was pared by 6 bases and J by 5 bases, with 8 bases between.

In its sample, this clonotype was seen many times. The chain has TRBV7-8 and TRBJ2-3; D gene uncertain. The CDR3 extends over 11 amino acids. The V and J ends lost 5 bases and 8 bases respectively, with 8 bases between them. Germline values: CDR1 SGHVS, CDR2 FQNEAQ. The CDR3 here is CASSSASTQYF. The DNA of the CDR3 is TGTGCCAGCAGCAGTGCGAGTACGCAGTATTTT.

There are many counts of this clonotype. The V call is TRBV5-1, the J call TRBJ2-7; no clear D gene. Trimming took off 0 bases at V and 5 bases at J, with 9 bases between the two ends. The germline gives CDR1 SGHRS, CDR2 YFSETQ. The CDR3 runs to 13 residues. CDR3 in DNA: TGCGCCAGCAGCTTGGATCAGCTGGACGAGCAGTACTTC. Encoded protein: CASSLDQLDEQYF.

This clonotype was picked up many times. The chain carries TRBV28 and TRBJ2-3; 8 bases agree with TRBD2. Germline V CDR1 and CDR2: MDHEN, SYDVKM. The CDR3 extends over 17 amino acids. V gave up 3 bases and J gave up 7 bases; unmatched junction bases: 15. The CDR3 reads CASSFTSGGLIPHTQYF. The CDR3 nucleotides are TGTGCCAGCAGTTTTACGAGCGGGGGCCTCATCCCTCATACGCAGTATTTT.

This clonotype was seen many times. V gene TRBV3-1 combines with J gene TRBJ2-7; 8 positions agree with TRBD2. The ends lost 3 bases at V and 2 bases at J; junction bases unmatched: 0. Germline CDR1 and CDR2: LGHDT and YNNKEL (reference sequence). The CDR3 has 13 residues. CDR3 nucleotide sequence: TGTGCCAGCAGCCAGCGGGAGGCCTACGAGCAGTACTTC. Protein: CASSQREAYEQYF.

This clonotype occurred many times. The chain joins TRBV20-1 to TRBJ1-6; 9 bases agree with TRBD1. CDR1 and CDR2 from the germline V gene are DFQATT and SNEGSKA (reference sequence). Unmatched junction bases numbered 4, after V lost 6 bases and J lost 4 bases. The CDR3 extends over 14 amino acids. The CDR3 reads CSATGQGYNSPLHF. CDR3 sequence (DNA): TGCAGTGCAACGGGACAGGGATATAATTCACCCCTCCACTTT.

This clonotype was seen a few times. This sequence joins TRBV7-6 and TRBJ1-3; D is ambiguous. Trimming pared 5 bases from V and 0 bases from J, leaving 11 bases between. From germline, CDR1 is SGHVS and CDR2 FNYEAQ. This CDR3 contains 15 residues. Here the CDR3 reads CASSLQVGSGNTIYF. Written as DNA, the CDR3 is TGTGCCAGCAGCCTGCAGGTCGGCTCTGGAAACACCATATATTTT.

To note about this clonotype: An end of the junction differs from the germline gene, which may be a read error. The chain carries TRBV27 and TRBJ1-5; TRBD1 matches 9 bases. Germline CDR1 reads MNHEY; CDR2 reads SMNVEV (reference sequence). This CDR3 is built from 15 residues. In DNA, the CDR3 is TGTGCCAGCAAGATTACAGGGGGCGGCAATCAGACCCAGCATTTT. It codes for CASKITGGGNQTQHF.

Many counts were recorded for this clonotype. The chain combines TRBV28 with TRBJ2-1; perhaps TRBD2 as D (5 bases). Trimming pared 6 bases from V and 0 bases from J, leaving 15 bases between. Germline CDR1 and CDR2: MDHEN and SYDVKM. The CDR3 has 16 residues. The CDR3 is CASRLGRVSSYNEQFF. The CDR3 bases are TGTGCCAGCAGACTAGGTCGGGTGAGCTCCTACAATGAGCAGTTCTTC.